This T cell receptor (beta chain) was sequenced during a study of blood T cell repertoires in COVID-19. Germline lookup yields CDR1 LNHDA and CDR2 SQIVND (reference sequence). The CDR3 is 14 residues long. After removal of 6 bases from V and 3 bases from J, the junction contained 7 bases not matched to a gene. Repertoires were generated with immunoSEQ multiplex PCR, while TCRdb's copy carries only in-frame clones and drops some. Of approximately 350,000 clones listed, less than 90% are singletons. Symptom resolution, clearance, or two negative PCRs marked the recovered donors of Cohort 3. The gene calls are TRBV19 and TRBJ2-7; 8 bases match TRBD2. The sequencing input was PBMCs or T cells enriched from blood (not recorded which). This sequence was found in a woman aged 30 to 39 who had recovered from COVID-19. The CDR3 nucleotides read TGTGCCAGTAGGTACGGAGCGGGAGACTACGAGCAGTACTTC. Translation gives CASRYGAGDYEQYF.